A single sample is the source of the 14 T cell receptor beta chains below, sequenced in a study of T-cell memory formation after mild COVID-19. TCRdb independently ran MiXCR on the 5' RACE reads; one entry per CDR3 protein. The sample includes approximately 500,000 distinct CDR3 sequences, approximately 25% of them seen just once. The sequenced material came from PBMCs or a T cell subset sorted from them (not recorded which). The receptor source for this set is an adult woman who had mild COVID-19 (a few samples of this study predate the infection). Cell type and time point are not known.

The CDR3 region has the DNA TGTGCCAGCAGTTCGGGAGGGACTAGCGGGGTGTGGCAGTTCTTC. As protein: CASSSGGTSGVWQFF. The chain links TRBV27 to TRBJ2-1; 13 bases fit TRBD2. The CDR3 is 15 residues long. The V and J ends lost 4 bases and 12 bases, in that order; junction bases with no gene match: 9. The germline gives CDR1 MNHEY, CDR2 SMNVEV (reference sequence).

The CDR3 here is CSALTVSYSYNEQFF. DNA of the CDR3: TGCAGTGCTCTTACGGTATCATACTCCTACAATGAGCAGTTCTTC. The V call is TRBV20-1, the J call TRBJ2-1; no clear D. The CDR3 sequence is 15 residues long. V shed 5 bases and J shed 0 bases, with 14 bases lying between them. Germline loops: CDR1 DFQATT, CDR2 SNEGSKA (reference sequence).

This clonotype was counted many times. The chain recombines TRBV21-1 with TRBJ2-1; the DNA was not used to check the table's D call, TRBD1. TRBV21-1 is tagged as a pseudogene. The CDR3 spans 15 residues. The CDR3 sequence is CASSKVGTGRNEQFF. CDR3 nucleotide sequence: TGTGCCAGCAGCAAAGTCGGGACAGGGAGAAATGAGCAGTTCTTC.

The rearrangement joins TRBV30 to TRBJ2-2; D possibly corresponds to TRBD1 (5 bases). The CDR3 runs 14 residues. Germline lookup yields CDR1 GTSNPN and CDR2 SVGIG (reference sequence). The V end was cut by 3 bases, the J end by 1 base, with 9 bases between. The CDR3 DNA follows: TGTGCCTGGAGGTCCAGGGAGAACACCGGGGAGCTGTTTTTT. Amino acid sequence: CAWRSRENTGELFF.

In this sample, this clonotype turned up a few times. This chain uses TRBV18 with TRBJ1-2, with D possibly matching TRBD1 (6 bases). The CDR3 covers 17 residues. The V gene's germline CDR1 is KGHSH and CDR2 LQKENI. Trimming removed 0 bases from V and 2 bases from J, with 16 bases in between. The CDR3 region is CASSPPISTGKNYGYTF. As DNA, the CDR3 is TGTGCCAGCTCACCACCTATTTCGACAGGAAAAAACTATGGCTACACCTTC.

The rearrangement uses TRBV12-3 or TRBV12-4 and TRBJ2-7; a weak D match, TRBD1 (6 bases). This CDR3 has 13 amino acids. Trimming pared 3 bases from V and 6 bases from J, leaving 12 bases between. For the CDR3, the DNA is TGTGCCAGCAGTTTCAAACAGGGTGGCGAGCAGTACTTC. It translates to CASSFKQGGEQYF.

CDR3 sequence reads: CASSFLLVGRGVDTQYF. Here the CDR3 DNA reads TGTGCCAGCAGTTTCCTCCTAGTAGGGAGGGGGGTAGATACGCAGTATTTT. The chain has TRBV6-6 and TRBJ2-3, with D perhaps matching TRBD2 (7 bases). The germline gives CDR1 MNHNY, CDR2 SVGAGI (reference sequence). Trimming removed 4 bases at V and 5 bases at J, with 22 bases between. There are 17 residues in the CDR3.

A few counts support this clonotype. This chain links TRBV21-1 with TRBJ1-1; the table gives TRBD1 as D, unverified against the DNA. TRBV21-1 is a pseudogene. The CDR3 is made up of 16 amino acids. CDR3: CASSKVGRQGIPEAFF. The CDR3 region has the DNA TGTGCCAGCAGCAAAGTCGGGAGACAGGGTATACCTGAAGCTTTCTTT.

The chain uses TRBV7-2 and TRBJ1-1; no clear D. Trimming stripped 4 bases from V and 4 bases from J, with 13 bases between. Germline loops: CDR1 SGHTA, CDR2 FQGNSA. There are 14 residues in the CDR3. The CDR3 reads CASSYLRAATEAFF. CDR3 DNA sequence: TGTGCCAGCAGCTACTTGAGGGCCGCCACTGAAGCTTTCTTT.

This clonotype appeared a few times. This chain uses TRBV4-1 with TRBJ1-2; D is perhaps TRBD1 (6 bases). V was pared by 7 bases and J by 4 bases, with 25 bases between. Germline V CDR1 and CDR2: MGHRA, YSYEKL. The CDR3 is 17 residues long. The CDR3 nucleotides read TGCGCCAGCAATGACAGGTGGAGAACCCGCGGGGGCTATGGCTACACCTTC. Translated: CASNDRWRTRGGYGYTF.

The gene calls are TRBV12-3 or TRBV12-4 and TRBJ2-1; a weak D match, TRBD2 (6 bases). Trimming took 5 bases from V and 8 from J, leaving 22 bases between them. The length of the CDR3 is 16 residues. The CDR3 loop reads CASSPSLGGKLDEQFF. The CDR3 DNA reads TGTGCCAGCAGTCCCTCCCTAGGCGGGAAGTTGGATGAGCAGTTCTTC.

This chain's CDR3 is CASSLAGVGGSNTEAFF. The CDR3 coding sequence is TGTGCCAGCAGCTTAGCCGGGGTAGGGGGAAGTAACACTGAAGCTTTCTTT. The chain recombines TRBV7-2 with TRBJ1-1, with D possibly being TRBD1 (6 bases). The ends were cut back, 0 bases at V and 2 bases at J, with 16 bases in the middle. The CDR3 is 17 amino acids. Germline CDR1 is SGHTA and CDR2 is FQGNSA.

The rearrangement joins TRBV12-3 or TRBV12-4 to TRBJ1-1; D possibly corresponds to TRBD1 (5 bases). The V gene lost 3 bases and the J gene lost 10 bases, with 15 bases spanning the gap. The CDR3 is made up of 13 amino acids. CDR3 nucleotide sequence: TGTGCCAGCAGTTTTGGGCAGGGTCGGGTAGCTTTCTTT. Translated: CASSFGQGRVAFF.

Details on this clonotype: Germline is not matched at one junction end, which may reflect a read error. This chain joins TRBV7-7 and TRBJ2-5; TRBD2 might be the D (5 bases). The CDR3 consists of 13 residues. CDR1 is SSHAT, CDR2 FNYEAQ, per germline (reference sequence). The CDR3 region has the DNA TGTGCTAGCAGCTTAAGAGGGTCAGAGACCCAGTACTTC. Encoded protein: CASSLRGSETQYF.